The 28 T cell receptor beta chains listed next were all sequenced from one sample in a study of T cell changes during pregnancy in multiple sclerosis. Generated by immunoSEQ multiplex PCR, the TCRdb table keeps only in-frame clones and is missing some. The sample has 50,000 to 60,000 clones; just under 90% are singletons. Specimen: CD4+ T cells from peripheral blood mononuclear cells, collected in the first trimester of pregnancy. All receptors derive from a female donor with multiple sclerosis, enrolled in a pregnancy study.

This CDR3 is CASSHRTGINTEAFF. The CDR3 DNA follows: TGTGCCAGCAGCCATCGGACAGGGATCAACACTGAAGCTTTCTTT. The chain combines TRBV11-2 with TRBJ1-1, with 8 bases aligning to TRBD1. The CDR3 loop spans 15 amino acids. The V gene end was trimmed by 5 bases and the J gene end by 2 bases; junction bases not matched to a gene: 7. Germline CDR1 and CDR2: SGHAT and FQNNGV.

The table lists this clone with a few counts. This chain joins TRBV29-1 and TRBJ1-2; TRBD1 agrees at 8 bases. The germline CDR1 and CDR2 sequences are SQVTM and ANQGSEA. This CDR3 spans 14 amino acids. The V segment lost 4 bases and the J segment 4 bases; nucleotides outside the gene matches: 8. The CDR3 DNA reads as TGCAGCGTTGTTGGACAGGGACAAACCTATGGCTACACCTTC. Translation: CSVVGQGQTYGYTF.

The chain combines TRBV19 with TRBJ1-1, with a possible D match to TRBD1 (6 bases). From germline, CDR1 is LNHDA and CDR2 SQIVND (reference sequence). The length of the CDR3 is 15 residues. V lost 3 bases and J 2 bases, leaving 13 bases between the germline ends. For the CDR3, the DNA is TGTGCCAGTAGTATCTGGGGGCGACTTAACACTGAAGCTTTCTTT. It specifies CASSIWGRLNTEAFF.

The J gene is TRBJ2-7, the V gene TRBV27, with TRBD1 as a possible D gene (5 bases). The CDR3 consists of 13 residues. Germline assignment: CDR1 MNHEY and CDR2 SMNVEV (reference sequence). The V end was cut by 5 bases, the J end by 1 base, with 9 bases between. The CDR3 DNA follows: TGTGCCAGCAGTCCCACAGGTTCCTACGAGCAGTACTTC. It specifies CASSPTGSYEQYF.

The chain employs TRBV28 and TRBJ2-7; tentative D call: TRBD1 (7 bases). This CDR3 has 14 amino acids. Germline loops: CDR1 MDHEN, CDR2 SYDVKM. The V and J ends lost 6 bases and 0 bases respectively, with 12 bases between them. For the CDR3, the DNA is TGTGCCAGCAGCCCAGGGGGGCCCTCCTACGAGCAGTACTTC. Its protein product is CASSPGGPSYEQYF.

The gene calls are TRBV7-9 and TRBJ2-7; 9 bases map to TRBD1. J gave up 6 bases and V 3 bases, and 15 bases lay outside the gene matches. Per the germline V gene, CDR1 is SEHNR and CDR2 is FQNEAQ (reference sequence). This CDR3 comprises 17 residues. The CDR3 is CASSFWGHPGQGSEQYF. CDR3 nucleotides: TGTGCCAGCAGCTTTTGGGGACACCCGGGACAGGGATCCGAGCAGTACTTC. Combining the CDR3 with reference TRBV7-9 and TRBJ2-7 gives the whole variable domain DTGVSQNPRHKITKRGQNVTFRCDPISEHNRLYWYRQTLGQGPEFLTYFQNEAQLEKSRLLSDRFSAERPKGSFSTLEIQRTEQGDSAMYLCASSFWGHPGQGSEQYFGPGTRLTVT.

This clone was seen a handful of times. The chain couples TRBV21-1 to TRBJ1-2; no check of the table's D call, TRBD1, against the DNA was made. TRBV21-1 is designated a pseudogene. This CDR3 has 16 amino acids. The CDR3 protein is CASSNSGQEANYGYTF. The CDR3 DNA reads as TGTGCCAGCAGCAACTCAGGACAGGAAGCTAACTATGGCTACACCTTC.

The chain is built from TRBV2 and TRBJ1-1; TRBD1 matches at 7 bases. Germline values: CDR1 SNHLY, CDR2 FYNNEI. CDR3 length: 17 residues. Trimming removed 6 bases from V and 3 bases from J; junction bases left unmatched: 16. The CDR3 spells CASRVPITGVGDTEAFF. CDR3 coding DNA: TGTGCCAGCAGAGTACCGATAACAGGGGTGGGGGACACTGAAGCTTTCTTT.

This clone has just a few counts. The J gene is TRBJ1-5, the V gene TRBV19, with 9 bases matching TRBD1. The germline gives CDR1 LNHDA, CDR2 SQIVND (reference sequence). The CDR3 extends over 15 amino acids. The junction had 10 bases not matched to a gene; V was cut back by 9 bases and J by 4 bases. CDR3 residues: CASNPGTGTNQPQHF. In DNA, the CDR3 is TGTGCCAGCAATCCCGGGACAGGGACTAATCAGCCCCAGCATTTT. Filled out from reference TRBV19 and TRBJ1-5, the complete variable domain reads DGGITQSPKYLFRKEGQNVTLSCEQNLNHDAMYWYRQDPGQGLRLIYYSQIVNDFQKGDIAEGYSVSREKKESFPLTVTSAQKNPTAFYLCASNPGTGTNQPQHFGDGTRLSIL.

This sequence joins TRBV30 and TRBJ2-7; 10 bases are shared with TRBD2. Germline assignment: CDR1 GTSNPN and CDR2 SVGIG (reference sequence). The J segment lost 12 bases and the V segment lost 2 bases, leaving 10 bases of the junction unmatched. The CDR3 spans 13 residues. In DNA, the CDR3 is TGTGCCTGGAGTCCTACTCTAGCGGGAGTGTCGTACTTC. Its translation: CAWSPTLAGVSYF. Full variable domain (missing parts from reference TRBV30 and TRBJ2-7): SQTIHQWPATLVQPVGSPLSLECTVEGTSNPNLYWYRQAAGRGLQLLFYSVGIGQISSEVPQNLSASRPQDRQFILSSKKLLLSDSGFYLCAWSPTLAGVSYFGPGTRLTVT.

V usage is TRBV29-1 and J usage is TRBJ2-1, with D possibly matching TRBD1 (6 bases). The length of the CDR3 is 12 residues. V lost 4 bases, J lost 5 bases, and 9 bases lay in between. From germline, CDR1 is SQVTM and CDR2 ANQGSEA. The CDR3 here is CSVVRGNNEQFF. The CDR3 DNA follows: TGCAGCGTTGTGAGGGGGAACAATGAGCAGTTCTTC.

The chain couples TRBV6-1 to TRBJ1-5, with D uncertain. V dropped 4 bases and J dropped 0 bases, with 7 bases sitting between them. This CDR3 region has 14 residues. Germline V gives CDR1 MNHNS, CDR2 SASEGT. CDR3: CASSAESSNQPQHF. In nucleotides, the CDR3 is TGTGCCAGCAGTGCCGAGAGTAGCAATCAGCCCCAGCATTTT.

The chain recombines TRBV4-1 with TRBJ2-5, with a weak D call TRBD2 (6 bases). Between the trimmed V and J ends, which lost 0 bases and 5 bases, there was a span of 10 bases. The CDR3 runs 14 residues. CDR1 is MGHRA, CDR2 YSYEKL, per germline. The CDR3 DNA follows: TGCGCCAGCAGCCAAGAACCAGGGAGGGAGACCCAGTACTTC. It encodes CASSQEPGRETQYF.

The rearrangement uses TRBV19 and TRBJ1-1; 7 bases are a match to TRBD1. The CDR3 spans 15 residues. Germline assignment: CDR1 LNHDA and CDR2 SQIVND (reference sequence). J lost 1 base, V lost 2 bases, and 4 bases had no gene match. CDR3 DNA sequence: TGTGCCAGTAGTATATTAAAGGGGGCGAACACTGAAGCTTTCTTT. As protein: CASSILKGANTEAFF.

The chain carries TRBV19 and TRBJ2-1, with D possibly TRBD2 on 6 matching bases. CDR3 length: 15 amino acids. From germline, CDR1 is LNHDA and CDR2 SQIVND (reference sequence). Trimming cost V 10 bases and J 7 bases, with 23 bases left between them. The CDR3 is CATLPRIGSGNEQFF. DNA for the CDR3: TGTGCCACCCTCCCCCGTATCGGGAGCGGGAATGAGCAGTTCTTC.

V and J are TRBV7-8 and TRBJ1-6, with 9 bases matching TRBD1. Germline V lookup: CDR1 SGHVS, CDR2 FQNEAQ. The length of the CDR3 is 16 residues. V gave up 5 bases and J gave up 4 bases; unmatched junction bases: 6. This CDR3 reads CASSTQDRGYNSPLHF. The CDR3 DNA sequence: TGTGCCAGCAGCACGCAAGACAGGGGGTATAATTCACCCCTCCACTTT.

The chain joins TRBV7-2 to TRBJ1-2; the D is unclear. The CDR3 runs to 13 residues. From germline, CDR1 is SGHTA and CDR2 FQGNSA. Deletions cut 3 bases from V and 2 bases from J, with 7 bases between. DNA of the CDR3: TGTGCCAGCAGCTTTAGCCCAAACTATGGCTACACCTTC. As protein: CASSFSPNYGYTF.

This rearrangement joins TRBV11-1 to TRBJ1-1; D is possibly TRBD1 (6 bases). Germline values: CDR1 SGHAT, CDR2 FQDESV (reference sequence). V lost 6 bases to trimming and J lost 1 base, with 12 bases between them. This CDR3 has 14 amino acids. The CDR3 protein is CASSFGRGNTEAFF. The CDR3 DNA reads as TGTGCCAGCAGTTTCGGCAGGGGGAACACTGAAGCTTTCTTT. Full variable domain (remainder filled in from reference TRBV11-1 and TRBJ1-1): EAEVAQSPRYKITEKSQAVAFWCDPISGHATLYWYRQILGQGPELLVQFQDESVVDDSQLPKDRFSAERLKGVDSTLKIQPAELGDSAMYLCASSFGRGNTEAFFGQGTRLTVV.

This chain connects TRBV28 to TRBJ2-7; D gene ambiguous. Germline V lookup: CDR1 MDHEN, CDR2 SYDVKM. The V end was cut by 5 bases, the J end by 1 base, with 6 bases between. This CDR3 comprises 12 residues. CDR3 region: CASSRVSYEQYF. The CDR3 coding sequence is TGTGCCAGCAGTCGTGTTTCCTACGAGCAGTACTTC.

The genes are TRBV30 and TRBJ2-7; 11 bases agree with TRBD2. The CDR3 covers 16 residues. CDR1 is GTSNPN and CDR2 is SVGIG in the germline V gene (reference sequence). V shed 5 bases, J shed 7 bases, and the junction held 16 bases outside the gene matches. In nucleotides, the CDR3 is TGTGCCTGGGAAGACCATAGCGGGAGGGTGATTCGGGAGCAGTACTTC. Translated: CAWEDHSGRVIREQYF.

DNA for the CDR3: TGTGCCAGCAGTGAAAGGGACAGGTCCACCGGGGAGCTGTTTTTT. This sequence encodes CASSERDRSTGELFF. This chain joins TRBV6-1 and TRBJ2-2, with 8 bases that match TRBD1. CDR3 length: 15 residues. V was clipped by 2 bases and J by 4 bases; unmatched bases: 3. The germline gives CDR1 MNHNS, CDR2 SASEGT.

In the case of this clone: Because the CDR3's place on the DNA is in doubt, the DNA is left out and the CDR3 is given as listed by TCRdb. The chain combines TRBV6-1 with TRBJ1-1; the table's D call of TRBD1 was not tested on the DNA. CDR1 and CDR2 (germline): MNHNS, SASEGT. The CDR3 region is 14 residues in length, termini included. The CDR3 region is CASILDRVITEAFF.

The chain carries TRBV28 and TRBJ1-2; 7 bases agree with TRBD1. The length of the CDR3 is 11 residues. V lost 4 bases to trimming and J lost 13 bases; unmatched junction nucleotides: 6. Looked up from germline, CDR1 is MDHEN and CDR2 is SYDVKM. The CDR3 coding sequence is TGTGCCAGCAGTTCACCGACAGGGAGCACCTTC. Residues: CASSSPTGSTF.

This sequence joins TRBV5-1 and TRBJ2-5, with 8 bases lining up with TRBD1. V lost 4 bases to trimming and J lost 1 base; unmatched junction nucleotides: 3. The CDR3 sequence is 14 residues long. The V gene's germline CDR1 is SGHRS and CDR2 YFSETQ. CDR3 sequence reads: CASSPGQVQETQYF. The CDR3 nucleotides are TGCGCCAGCAGCCCGGGACAGGTCCAAGAGACCCAGTACTTC. Drawing the rest from reference TRBV5-1 and TRBJ2-5, the complete variable domain is KAGVTQTPRYLIKTRGQQVTLSCSPISGHRSVSWYQQTPGQGLQFLFEYFSETQRNKGNFPGRFSGRQFSNSRSEMNVSTLELGDSALYLCASSPGQVQETQYFGPGTRLLVL.

To note about this clone: At one end, the junction sequence differs from germline, possibly due to a read error. The rearrangement joins TRBV5-8 to TRBJ2-3; 7 bases match TRBD2. The CDR3 covers 16 residues. The germline V gene encodes CDR1 SGHTS and CDR2 YDEGEE. The CDR3 DNA reads TGTGCCAGCAGCAGGACTAGTTCTTGGTCCACAAATACGCAGTATTTT. This sequence encodes CASSRTSSWSTNTQYF.

V is TRBV19 and J is TRBJ2-2; 15 positions match TRBD2. This CDR3 has 17 amino acids. CDR1 and CDR2 from the germline V gene are LNHDA and SQIVND (reference sequence). Trimming cost V 4 bases and J 7 bases; bases outside gene matches: 7. CDR3 nucleotides: TGTGCCAGTAGTACCGGACTAGCGGGGGGGCGAAACGGGGAGCTGTTTTTT. This encodes CASSTGLAGGRNGELFF.

V is TRBV11-3 and J is TRBJ1-1; possibly TRBD1 for D (6 bases). The CDR3 is 11 amino acids. CDR1 is SGHNT, CDR2 YENEEA, per germline. The ends were cut back, 8 bases at V and 10 bases at J, with 14 bases in the middle. Written as DNA, the CDR3 is TGTGCCAGCGGTATAGGGGGACGAGCTTTCTTT. Translation gives CASGIGGRAFF.

This chain links TRBV7-2 with TRBJ1-1; no clear D. V was cut by 7 bases and J by 4 bases, with 13 bases left in between. This CDR3 contains 13 residues. Germline V gives CDR1 SGHTA, CDR2 FQGNSA. The CDR3 DNA sequence: TGTGCCAGCACTTCTCAACGGGGCACTGAAGCTTTCTTT. This translates into CASTSQRGTEAFF.